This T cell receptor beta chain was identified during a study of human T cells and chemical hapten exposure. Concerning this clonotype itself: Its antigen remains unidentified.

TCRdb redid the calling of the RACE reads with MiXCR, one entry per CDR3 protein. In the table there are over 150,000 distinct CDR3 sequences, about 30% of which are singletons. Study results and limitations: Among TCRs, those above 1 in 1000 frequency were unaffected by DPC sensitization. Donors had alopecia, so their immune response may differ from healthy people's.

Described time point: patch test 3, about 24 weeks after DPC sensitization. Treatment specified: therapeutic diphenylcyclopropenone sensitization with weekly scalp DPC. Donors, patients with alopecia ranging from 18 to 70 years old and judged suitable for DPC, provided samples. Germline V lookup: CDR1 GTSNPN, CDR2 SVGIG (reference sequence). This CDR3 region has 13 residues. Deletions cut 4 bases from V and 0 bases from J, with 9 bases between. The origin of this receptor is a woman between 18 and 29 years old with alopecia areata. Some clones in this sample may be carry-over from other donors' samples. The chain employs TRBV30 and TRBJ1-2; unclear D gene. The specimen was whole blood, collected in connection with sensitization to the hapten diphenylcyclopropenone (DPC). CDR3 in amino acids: CAWMAAPNYGYTF. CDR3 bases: TGTGCCTGGATGGCAGCCCCTAACTATGGCTACACCTTC.